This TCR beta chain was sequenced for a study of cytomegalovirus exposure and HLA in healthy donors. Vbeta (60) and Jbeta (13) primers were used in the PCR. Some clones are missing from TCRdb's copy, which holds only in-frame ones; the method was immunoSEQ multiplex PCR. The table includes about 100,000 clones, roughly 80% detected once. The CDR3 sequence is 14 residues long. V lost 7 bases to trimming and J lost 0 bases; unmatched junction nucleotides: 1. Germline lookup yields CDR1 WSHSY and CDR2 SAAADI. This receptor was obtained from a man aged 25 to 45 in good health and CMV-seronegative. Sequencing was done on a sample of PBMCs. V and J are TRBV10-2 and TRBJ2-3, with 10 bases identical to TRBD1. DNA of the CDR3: TGCGCCAGCAAGGGACAGGGGAGCACAGATACGCAGTATTTT. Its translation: CASKGQGSTDTQYF.